This T cell receptor (beta chain) was sequenced during a study of regulatory T cells in long-lasting Graves disease. Assembly of TCR beta libraries relied on iRepertoire HTBI primers together with Arm-PCR of CDR3 regions. TCRdb recomputed calls from the multiplex PCR reads with MiXCR, one row per CDR3 protein. The repertoire includes hundreds of thousands of distinct CDR3 sequences, 13% of them detected once, and roughly a tenth sits in the top ten. Germline V gene data show CDR1 as SGHTA and CDR2 as FQGTGA. The CDR3 consists of 12 residues. V gave up 3 bases and J gave up 6 bases, with 7 bases separating them. Time point indicated: newly diagnosed GD, antithyroid drugs for less than 3 months. Isolated PBMC RNA provided the starting material for the TCR library. In this cohort, patients came from an endocrinology department located in Xi'an, China. In addition, the sample was reused for a study of T cells in Graves' hyperthyroidism and ophthalmopathy. That paper adds: Graves' hyperthyroidism was deemed stable absent ophthalmopathy progression within 18 months.

The material was peripheral blood mononuclear cells (PBMCs), obtained at new diagnosis, from a patient treated with antithyroid drugs. The clonotype originates from a man aged 25 to 40 with Graves disease. The rearrangement joins TRBV7-3 to TRBJ2-3; the D is unclear. CDR3 protein: CASSFPRDTQYF. In DNA form, the CDR3 reads TGTGCCAGCAGCTTCCCCCGTGATACGCAGTATTTT.